The 18 T cell receptor beta chains below come from one sample, sequenced in a study of blood T cell repertoires in COVID-19. The protocol was immunoSEQ multiplex PCR, while the TCRdb copy is restricted to in-frame clones and leaves out a portion. In the table there are about 240,000 clones, about 90% of which are singletons. Material: peripheral blood. The source is a man younger than 45 with COVID-19, enrolled during active disease.

The rearrangement joins TRBV30 to TRBJ1-3, with 7 bases lining up with TRBD1. Germline V gives CDR1 GTSNPN, CDR2 SVGIG (reference sequence). The CDR3 runs to 12 residues. The J segment lost 2 bases and the V segment lost 8 bases, leaving 3 bases of the junction unmatched. The CDR3 DNA sequence: TGTGCCGGAGGGGGCACTGGAAACACCATATATTTT. Amino acid sequence: CAGGGTGNTIYF. Variable domain in full (rest from reference TRBV30 and TRBJ1-3): SQTIHQWPATLVQPVGSPLSLECTVEGTSNPNLYWYRQAAGRGLQLLFYSVGIGQISSEVPQNLSASRPQDRQFILSSKKLLLSDSGFYLCAGGGTGNTIYFGEGSWLTVV.

The rearrangement links TRBV5-1 to TRBJ1-2, with 8 bases matching TRBD1. CDR1 and CDR2 from the germline V gene are SGHRS and YFSETQ. The CDR3 runs to 14 residues. The trim removed 4 bases at V and 3 bases at J, leaving 5 bases unmatched. Here the CDR3 reads CASSADRGDYGYTF. DNA for the CDR3: TGCGCCAGCAGCGCTGACAGGGGAGACTATGGCTACACCTTC. Complete variable domain (other parts from reference TRBV5-1 and TRBJ1-2): KAGVTQTPRYLIKTRGQQVTLSCSPISGHRSVSWYQQTPGQGLQFLFEYFSETQRNKGNFPGRFSGRQFSNSRSEMNVSTLELGDSALYLCASSADRGDYGYTFGSGTRLTVV.

This clone has a handful of counts. This sequence joins TRBV7-2 and TRBJ1-5; D might be TRBD1 (6 bases). The germline V and J ends were trimmed by 3 bases and 7 bases, with 10 bases remaining between them. Per germline, CDR1 SGHTA and CDR2 FQGNSA. The CDR3 is 13 amino acids. This CDR3 reads CASSLDRLQPQHF. CDR3 DNA sequence: TGTGCCAGCAGCTTGGACAGACTGCAGCCCCAGCATTTT.

V and J are TRBV5-1 and TRBJ1-2, with D hard to call. Looked up from germline, CDR1 is SGHRS and CDR2 is YFSETQ. V shed 2 bases and J shed 1 base, with 9 bases lying between them. The CDR3 consists of 14 residues. Here the CDR3 DNA reads TGCGCCAGCAGCTTTCGGGGAGGTAACTATGGCTACACCTTC. Its protein is CASSFRGGNYGYTF.

The gene calls are TRBV7-9 and TRBJ2-6; weak D call: TRBD2 (7 bases). V gave up 0 bases and J gave up 3 bases, with 9 bases separating them. The CDR3 spans 16 residues. Germline V gives CDR1 SEHNR, CDR2 FQNEAQ (reference sequence). The CDR3 region has the DNA TGTGCCAGCAGCTTAGCGCGGGGGCATGGGGCCAACGTCCTGACTTTC. Residues: CASSLARGHGANVLTF. The whole variable domain, remainder taken from reference TRBV7-9 and TRBJ2-6, is DTGVSQNPRHKITKRGQNVTFRCDPISEHNRLYWYRQTLGQGPEFLTYFQNEAQLEKSRLLSDRFSAERPKGSFSTLEIQRTEQGDSAMYLCASSLARGHGANVLTFGAGSRLTVL.

The V call is TRBV5-1, the J call TRBJ1-5; D call uncertain. Trimming took 4 bases from V and 7 from J, leaving 15 bases between them. This CDR3 region has 14 residues. Germline V gene lookup returns CDR1 SGHRS and CDR2 YFSETQ. In DNA form, the CDR3 reads TGCGCCAGCAGCCTACGTTCTGGTGCCCAGCCCCAGCATTTT. It yields the protein CASSLRSGAQPQHF.

This chain uses TRBV30 with TRBJ2-4, with D unresolved. This CDR3 is 14 amino acids long. Deletions cut 3 bases from V and 0 bases from J, with 9 bases between. Per the germline V gene, CDR1 is GTSNPN and CDR2 is SVGIG (reference sequence). The CDR3 nucleotides read TGTGCCTGGAGGGCAAGATTAGCCAAAAACATTCAGTACTTC. It specifies CAWRARLAKNIQYF.

This chain connects TRBV9 to TRBJ1-2, with 7 positions matching TRBD1. Germline V gene lookup returns CDR1 SGDLS and CDR2 YYNGEE. Trimming took 3 bases from V and 3 from J; bases not matched to a gene: 5. This CDR3 is 14 amino acids long. In nucleotides, the CDR3 is TGTGCCAGCAGCGGACAGGGCCCTGACTATGGCTACACCTTC. This codes for CASSGQGPDYGYTF.

The CDR3 region is CASSSHRGPQETQYF. Written as DNA, the CDR3 is TGTGCCAGCAGTTCTCACAGGGGCCCCCAAGAGACCCAGTACTTC. The chain joins TRBV28 to TRBJ2-5; TRBD1 aligns across 7 bases. The germline V gene has CDR1 MDHEN and CDR2 SYDVKM. Trimming cost V 4 bases and J 1 base; bases outside gene matches: 6. CDR3 length: 15 residues.

The V and J genes are TRBV16 and TRBJ2-5; D perhaps matches TRBD2 (6 bases). Trimming removed 2 bases at V and 5 bases at J, with 6 bases between. The CDR3 covers 12 residues. In germline, CDR1 is KGHSY, CDR2 FQNENV. CDR3 nucleotides: TGTGCCAGCAGCCAAGGGGGGGAGACCCAGTACTTC. Residues: CASSQGGETQYF.

The chain combines TRBV27 with TRBJ2-7; D may be TRBD2 (5 bases). V was pared by 7 bases and J by 8 bases, with 18 bases between. CDR3 length: 13 residues. Per the germline V gene, CDR1 is MNHEY and CDR2 is SMNVEV (reference sequence). CDR3 nucleotide sequence: TGTGCCAGCACTCCGAATGGCGGGCTTCAGCAGTACTTC. Protein: CASTPNGGLQQYF.

The gene calls are TRBV7-2 and TRBJ1-5; tentatively, D is TRBD1 (5 bases). Trimming cost V 1 base and J 7 bases, with 14 bases left between them. The CDR3 extends over 15 amino acids. Germline V CDR1 and CDR2: SGHTA, FQGNSA. In nucleotides, the CDR3 is TGTGCCAGCAGCTTAGTTCAAGGGGTTGAACAGCCCCAGCATTTT. Residues: CASSLVQGVEQPQHF.

This sequence joins TRBV18 and TRBJ2-5; 7 positions agree with TRBD2. V was clipped by 0 bases and J by 5 bases; unmatched bases: 9. Germline V gene data show CDR1 as KGHSH and CDR2 as LQKENI. The CDR3 runs 16 residues. The CDR3 coding sequence is TGTGCCAGCTCACCACCGGGCAGCGGGGTGGAGGAGACCCAGTACTTC. This translates into CASSPPGSGVEETQYF.

The chain joins TRBV11-2 to TRBJ1-2; weak D call: TRBD1 (6 bases). CDR3 length: 13 residues. The germline V gene encodes CDR1 SGHAT and CDR2 FQNNGV. V lost 1 base to trimming and J lost 5 bases, with 8 bases between them. The CDR3 nucleotides read TGTGCCAGCAGCTTAGTCACAGGGTATGGCTACACCTTC. Translation gives CASSLVTGYGYTF.

The CDR3 loop is CATSRDYRGLNTEAFF. The CDR3 DNA reads TGTGCCACCAGCAGAGATTATCGGGGATTGAACACTGAAGCTTTCTTT. The chain joins TRBV15 to TRBJ1-1, with D uncertain. Germline CDR1 is LNHNV and CDR2 is YYDKDF (reference sequence). This CDR3 contains 16 residues. The V end was cut by 0 bases, the J end by 0 bases, with 11 bases between.

This clone came up once. The chain recombines TRBV19 with TRBJ1-2; weak D call: TRBD1 (6 bases). V lost 3 bases and J lost 4, with 12 bases in between. Germline lookup yields CDR1 LNHDA and CDR2 SQIVND (reference sequence). This CDR3 is built from 14 residues. CDR3: CASSMDSLGYGYTF. The CDR3 coding sequence is TGTGCCAGTAGTATGGACAGCTTAGGCTATGGCTACACCTTC.

The rearrangement links TRBV6-5 to TRBJ1-2; no reliable D call. Trimming stripped 2 bases from V and 2 bases from J, with 12 bases between. Germline V lookup: CDR1 MNHEY, CDR2 SVGAGI. The CDR3 sequence is 15 residues long. The DNA for the CDR3 is TGTGCCAGCAGTTACAGTTTTAGTTCGAACTATGGCTACACCTTC. This translates into CASSYSFSSNYGYTF.

The V call is TRBV5-1, the J call TRBJ1-2; D not resolved. Germline values: CDR1 SGHRS, CDR2 YFSETQ. V lost 0 bases and J lost 4, with 13 bases in between. The CDR3 length is 15 residues. CDR3 bases: TGCGCCAGCAGCTTGGATTTACGGAGATCCTATGGCTACACCTTC. It encodes CASSLDLRRSYGYTF. The full variable domain, rest sourced from reference TRBV5-1 and TRBJ1-2, is KAGVTQTPRYLIKTRGQQVTLSCSPISGHRSVSWYQQTPGQGLQFLFEYFSETQRNKGNFPGRFSGRQFSNSRSEMNVSTLELGDSALYLCASSLDLRRSYGYTFGSGTRLTVV.